This TCR beta chain was obtained from a study of cytomegalovirus exposure and HLA in healthy donors. Study observations and caveats: Later analysis demonstrated an association between a missense DCLRE1C variant and TCR beta V- and J-gene trimming.

This CDR3 has 16 residues. Germline V gives CDR1 SGHTA, CDR2 FQGNSA. The V segment lost 0 bases and the J segment 4 bases; nucleotides outside the gene matches: 7. With regard to this clone: As yet, its antigen is unknown.

The primer mix had 60 Vbeta and 13 Jbeta primers. Produced via immunoSEQ multiplex PCR; TCRdb's table is partial and in-frame only. Among some 180,000 clones listed, 65% to 85% were seen once. This TCR was sampled from a man aged 40-49 years in good health and CMV-seropositive. Sequences were obtained from PBMCs. The rearrangement joins TRBV7-2 to TRBJ2-7; 9 positions match TRBD2. CDR3 loop: CASSLASGLARYEQYF. The DNA of the CDR3 is TGTGCCAGCAGCTTAGCGTCCGGACTAGCGCGGTACGAGCAGTACTTC.